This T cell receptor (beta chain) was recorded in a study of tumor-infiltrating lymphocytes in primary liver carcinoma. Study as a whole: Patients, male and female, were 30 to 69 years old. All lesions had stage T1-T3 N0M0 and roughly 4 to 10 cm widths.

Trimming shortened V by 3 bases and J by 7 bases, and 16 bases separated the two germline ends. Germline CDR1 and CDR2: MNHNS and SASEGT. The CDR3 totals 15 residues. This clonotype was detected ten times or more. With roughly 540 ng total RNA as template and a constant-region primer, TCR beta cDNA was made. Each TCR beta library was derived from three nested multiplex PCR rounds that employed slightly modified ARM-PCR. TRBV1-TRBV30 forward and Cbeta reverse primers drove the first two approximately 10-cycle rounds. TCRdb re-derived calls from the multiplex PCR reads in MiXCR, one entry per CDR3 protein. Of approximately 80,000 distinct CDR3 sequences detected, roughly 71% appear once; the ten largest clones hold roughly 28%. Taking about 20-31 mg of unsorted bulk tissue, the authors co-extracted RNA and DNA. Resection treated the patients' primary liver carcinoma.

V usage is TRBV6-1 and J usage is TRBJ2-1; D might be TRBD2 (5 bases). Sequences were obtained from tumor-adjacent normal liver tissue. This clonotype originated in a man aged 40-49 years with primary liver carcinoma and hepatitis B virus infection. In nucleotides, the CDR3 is TGTGCCAGCAGTGAGTTCCCGGGATCCGGGAATGAGCAGTTCTTC. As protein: CASSEFPGSGNEQFF.